This T cell receptor (beta chain) was retrieved from a study of T cells in localized non-small cell lung cancer. Study observations and caveats: Higher blood T cell density went with longer overall survival. Uninvolved adjacent lung showed higher T cell clonality than tumor. Median detection of top 100 tumor clones in adjacent lung was over 45 clones.

For this clone: Its antigen is as yet unknown.

Germline V CDR1 and CDR2: MDHEN, SYDVKM. The CDR3 contains 14 residues. The V gene lost 3 bases and the J gene lost 4 bases, with 12 bases spanning the gap. Here immunoSEQ multiplex PCR was the method, and the copy in TCRdb shows in-frame clones only, minus some. The table lists about 2,900 clones, 25% of them singletons. This chain links TRBV28 with TRBJ1-2; D is uncertain. The specimen was lung tumor tissue, collected before any cancer treatment. This clonotype was obtained from a male donor older than 55 with stage III lung adenocarcinoma. DNA of the CDR3: TGTGCCAGCAGTTTCCCCCCGGCGGCCTATGGCTACACCTTC. It encodes CASSFPPAAYGYTF.